Each of the 10 T cell receptor beta chains below was sequenced from the same sample in a study of response to subunit inactivated influenza vaccine. A single record per CDR3 protein comes from TCRdb applying MiXCR to the RT-PCR reads. The profile shows 150,000 to 200,000 distinct CDR3 sequences, around 9.9% of them singletons. The sample here was non-naive T cells sorted from PBMCs, taken about 40 days after vaccination. Receptor source: a man in his forties or fifties who received an inactivated influenza vaccine.

The chain employs TRBV4-2 and TRBJ2-5; D is uncertain. The CDR3 runs 13 residues. From germline, CDR1 is LGHNA and CDR2 YNFKEQ. Trimming left V 1 base short and J 5 bases short, with 8 bases between. CDR3 nucleotide sequence: TGTGCCAGCAGCCAAGCGGGTGGGGAGACCCAGTACTTC. This gives the protein CASSQAGGETQYF.

This chain uses TRBV6-5 with TRBJ1-2; D not certain. The V gene's germline CDR1 is MNHEY and CDR2 SVGAGI. This CDR3 is built from 15 residues. Trimming stripped 0 bases from V and 0 bases from J, with 8 bases between. CDR3 amino acids: CASSYSQRTNYGYTF. DNA for the CDR3: TGTGCCAGCAGTTACTCCCAAAGAACTAACTATGGCTACACCTTC.

The chain has TRBV7-8 and TRBJ2-2, with D possibly TRBD2 on 5 matching bases. Per the germline V gene, CDR1 is SGHVS and CDR2 is FQNEAQ. The CDR3 sequence is 13 residues long. Trimming cost V 2 bases and J 6 bases, with 7 bases left between them. In nucleotides, the CDR3 is TGTGCCAGCAGCTTATCCGGGGCCGGGGAGCTGTTTTTT. It translates to CASSLSGAGELFF.

The sample holds many counts of this clonotype. The chain carries TRBV3-1 and TRBJ2-7; 12 nucleotides line up with TRBD2. The CDR3 consists of 15 residues. Germline V lookup: CDR1 LGHDT, CDR2 YNNKEL (reference sequence). With V trimmed by 6 bases and J by 6 bases, 9 bases remained unmatched. The CDR3 coding sequence is TGTGCCAGCAGGACCGCTAGCGGGGGGGCTCGCGAGCAGTACTTC. Translated: CASRTASGGAREQYF.

This clonotype has ten or more counts. V and J are TRBV7-8 and TRBJ2-1; D not certain. There are 15 residues in the CDR3. The V and J ends lost 3 bases and 1 base respectively, with 10 bases between them. CDR1 and CDR2 (germline): SGHVS, FQNEAQ. CDR3 sequence reads: CASSFEGKSYNEQFF. DNA of the CDR3: TGTGCCAGCAGCTTCGAAGGAAAGTCCTACAATGAGCAGTTCTTC.

This clonotype was found a few times. The rearrangement links TRBV10-3 to TRBJ1-6, with D possibly being TRBD1 (6 bases). Trimming took off 6 bases at V and 5 bases at J, with 11 bases between the two ends. This CDR3 contains 14 residues. Germline-derived CDR1 and CDR2 are ENHRY and SYGVKD. The CDR3 region has the DNA TGTGCCATCAGCATCGGACAGAATAATTCACCCCTCCACTTT. The encoded protein is CAISIGQNNSPLHF.

This clonotype was counted between two and nine times. This chain connects TRBV11-2 to TRBJ1-2; perhaps TRBD1 as D (6 bases). The CDR3 sequence is 13 residues long. V dropped 7 bases and J dropped 2 bases, with 11 bases sitting between them. The germline CDR1 and CDR2 sequences are SGHAT and FQNNGV. CDR3 DNA sequence: TGTGCCAGCAACCTAGGGGGGAACTATGGCTACACCTTC. Its translation is CASNLGGNYGYTF.

The genes are TRBV6-5 and TRBJ1-2; D remains ambiguous. Germline values: CDR1 MNHEY, CDR2 SVGAGI. The CDR3 contains 14 residues. V gave up 0 bases and J gave up 4 bases, with 9 bases separating them. In DNA, the CDR3 is TGTGCCAGCAGTTACTCTTTGGCAGGCTATGGCTACACCTTC. Protein sequence: CASSYSLAGYGYTF.

The chain has TRBV6-2 or TRBV6-3 and TRBJ2-2; D possibly uses TRBD1 or TRBD2 (5 bases each). This CDR3 is 15 amino acids long. Looked up from germline, CDR1 is MNHEY and CDR2 is SVGEGT. The ends were cut back, 4 bases at V and 5 bases at J, with 14 bases in the middle. CDR3 sequence reads: CASSLQERGTGELFF. CDR3 in DNA: TGTGCCAGCAGTTTACAAGAGAGGGGTACCGGGGAGCTGTTTTTT.

The chain couples TRBV7-3 to TRBJ2-3, with D hard to call. Trimming pared 1 base from V and 5 bases from J, leaving 7 bases between. CDR1 is SGHTA, CDR2 FQGTGA, per germline. This CDR3 spans 13 amino acids. As DNA, the CDR3 is TGTGCCAGCAGCTTAAGCGTGGAAGATACGCAGTATTTT. Its translation is CASSLSVEDTQYF. The full variable domain, its missing parts supplied by reference TRBV7-3 and TRBJ2-3, is GAGVSQTPSNKVTEKGKYVELRCDPISGHTALYWYRQSLGQGPEFLIYFQGTGAADDSGLPNDRFFAVRPEGSVSTLKIQRTERGDSAVYLCASSLSVEDTQYFGPGTRLTVL.